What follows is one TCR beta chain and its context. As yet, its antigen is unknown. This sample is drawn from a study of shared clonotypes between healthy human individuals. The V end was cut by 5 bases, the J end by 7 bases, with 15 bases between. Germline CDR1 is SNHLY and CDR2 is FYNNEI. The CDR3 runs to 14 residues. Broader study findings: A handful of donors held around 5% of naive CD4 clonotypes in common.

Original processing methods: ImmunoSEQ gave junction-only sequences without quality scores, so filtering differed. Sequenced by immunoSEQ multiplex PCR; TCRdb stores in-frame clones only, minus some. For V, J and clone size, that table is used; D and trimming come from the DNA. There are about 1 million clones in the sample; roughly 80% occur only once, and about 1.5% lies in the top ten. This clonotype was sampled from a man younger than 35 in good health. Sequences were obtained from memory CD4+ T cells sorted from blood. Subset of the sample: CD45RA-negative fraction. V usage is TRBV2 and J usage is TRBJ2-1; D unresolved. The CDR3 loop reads CASSKAGSTNEQFF. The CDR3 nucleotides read TGTGCCAGCAGTAAGGCCGGGTCCACGAATGAGCAGTTCTTC.